The 9 T cell receptor beta chains below come from one sample, sequenced in a study of shared clonotypes between healthy human individuals. Sequencing was performed with immunoSEQ multiplex PCR; in TCRdb, only in-frame clones are kept and a portion is missing. The sample contains 90,000 to 120,000 clones, around 65% of which appear only once. The material sequenced was memory CD8+ T cells sorted from blood. Subset indicated: CD45RO+ cells pooled with CCR7-negative TemRA cells. The receptor set was obtained from a woman aged 30 to 39 in good health.

The chain employs TRBV6-1 and TRBJ2-7, with 11 bases lining up with TRBD2. The CDR3 runs to 15 residues. After removal of 5 bases from V and 5 bases from J, the junction contained 8 bases not matched to a gene. Germline V gene lookup returns CDR1 MNHNS and CDR2 SASEGT. The CDR3 DNA is TGTGCCAGCAGTATAACCGGGACTAGCGGCGACGAGCAGTACTTC. Encoded protein: CASSITGTSGDEQYF.

The chain couples TRBV7-9 to TRBJ2-7; D is perhaps TRBD1 (6 bases). Trimming cost V 7 bases and J 9 bases, with 28 bases left between them. In germline, CDR1 is SEHNR, CDR2 FQNEAQ (reference sequence). The CDR3 sequence is 16 residues long. CDR3 coding DNA: TGTGCCAGCAACCTTTTCTTGGGCTACAGGGAGCAGGCGCAGTACTTC. Its translation is CASNLFLGYREQAQYF.

This clone has a count of ten or more. This rearrangement joins TRBV15 to TRBJ2-7; D unclear. Trimming cost V 0 bases and J 4 bases, with 16 bases left between them. Germline V gene sequence: CDR1 LNHNV, CDR2 YYDKDF (reference sequence). This CDR3 has 16 amino acids. The CDR3 loop is CATSRDSGGVGYEQYF. CDR3 sequence (DNA): TGTGCCACCAGCAGAGATTCGGGTGGGGTAGGTTACGAGCAGTACTTC.

The chain employs TRBV25-1 and TRBJ2-3; a weak D match, TRBD2 (5 bases). CDR1 is MGHDK, CDR2 SYGVNS, per germline. V was clipped by 6 bases and J by 4 bases, with 14 bases between them. CDR3 length equals 14 residues. The CDR3 spells CASRSPSGSDTQYF. The CDR3 region has the DNA TGTGCCAGCAGATCCCCGAGCGGTTCAGATACGCAGTATTTT.

This clone has a count of ten or more. The rearrangement uses TRBV25-1 and TRBJ1-1; TRBD1 might be the D (6 bases). Trimming stripped 3 bases from V and 1 base from J, with 9 bases between. Germline V gene data show CDR1 as MGHDK and CDR2 as SYGVNS. This CDR3 comprises 14 residues. The CDR3 DNA reads as TGTGCCAGCAGTGACGGGACACCGAACACTGAAGCTTTCTTT. It yields the protein CASSDGTPNTEAFF.

This clone appeared a few times. This chain links TRBV6-5 with TRBJ2-7; D remains unclear. The CDR3 length is 14 residues. Germline lookup yields CDR1 MNHEY and CDR2 SVGAGI. Trimming removed 5 bases at V and 0 bases at J, with 11 bases between. This chain's CDR3 is CASSPTPSSYEQYF. CDR3 DNA: TGTGCCAGCAGTCCTACCCCGAGCTCCTACGAGCAGTACTTC.

The chain uses TRBV28 and TRBJ2-1; 15 nucleotides align to TRBD2. The CDR3 contains 18 residues. The V segment lost 0 bases and the J segment 9 bases; nucleotides outside the gene matches: 9. Germline V gene data show CDR1 as MDHEN and CDR2 as SYDVKM. The CDR3 protein is CASSLWRGLAGGAREQFF. CDR3 bases: TGTGCCAGCAGTTTATGGCGCGGACTAGCGGGGGGGGCGCGTGAGCAGTTCTTC. Full variable domain (outside the CDR3, taken from reference TRBV28 and TRBJ2-1): DVKVTQSSRYLVKRTGEKVFLECVQDMDHENMFWYRQDPGLGLRLIYFSYDVKMKEKGDIPEGYSVSREKKERFSLILESASTNQTSMYLCASSLWRGLAGGAREQFFGPGTRLTVL.

The rearrangement joins TRBV27 to TRBJ2-5; 7 bases match TRBD2. The better agreement between TRBJ2-7 and the DNA end casts doubt on the J call. The CDR3 extends over 15 amino acids. Per germline, CDR1 MNHEY and CDR2 SMNVEV (reference sequence). The DNA of the CDR3 is TGTGCCAGCAGTCAGAGGACTAGGCTTGTTTACGAGCAGTACTTC. This sequence encodes CASSQRTRLVYEQYF.

The chain couples TRBV19 to TRBJ2-5; no firm D call. The germline V gene has CDR1 LNHDA and CDR2 SQIVND (reference sequence). V was clipped by 3 bases and J by 5 bases, with 16 bases between them. This CDR3 has 15 residues. The CDR3 region is CASSMWSGDKETQYF. Here the CDR3 DNA reads TGTGCCAGTAGTATGTGGTCAGGAGATAAGGAGACCCAGTACTTC.